This T cell receptor beta chain originates from a study of CD8 T cells in Susac syndrome. This clonotype was observed a single time. RNA totalling about 0.45 to 1 ug underwent reverse transcription with random hexamers. Amplification of TCR beta CDR3 used immunoSEQ multiplex PCR across 54 Vbeta and 13 Jbeta. TCRdb reprocessed the immunoSEQ multiplex PCR reads with MiXCR, giving one entry per CDR3 protein. The sample holds about 150,000 distinct CDR3 sequences; approximately 93% are singletons and the top ten take more than 0.08%. This CDR3 spans 14 amino acids. Between the trimmed V and J ends, which lost 6 bases and 0 bases, there was a span of 11 bases. Germline CDR1 reads LNHDA; CDR2 reads SQIVND (reference sequence). The CD8+ and CD4+ T cells were negatively isolated, with the TEMRA cells enriched by FACS.

The rearrangement links TRBV19 to TRBJ1-1; D unclear. The source material was CD4+ T cells from PBMCs. The source is a human donor with multiple sclerosis. The CDR3 reads CASRVVSMNTEAFF. The CDR3 nucleotides are TGTGCCAGTAGGGTAGTTTCAATGAACACTGAAGCTTTCTTT.